The 21 T cell receptor beta chains presented below share a single source sample, sequenced in a study of blood T cell repertoires in COVID-19. Produced via immunoSEQ multiplex PCR; TCRdb's table is partial and in-frame only. The table has around 140,000 clones, nearly 90% seen once. Sequencing used peripheral blood. These receptor sequences come from a man in his sixties or seventies with acute or convalescent COVID-19.

Concerning this clone: Other DNA sequences within the sample encode an identical CDR3. The chain's CDR3 is CASSPTSGSYNEQFF. For the CDR3, the DNA is TGTGCCAGCAGCCCGACTAGCGGGAGTTACAATGAGCAGTTCTTC. This rearrangement joins TRBV3-1 (or the pseudogene TRBV3-2) to TRBJ2-1; 12 nucleotides match TRBD2. V gave up 4 bases and J gave up 4 bases; unmatched junction bases: 2. This CDR3 has 15 residues. CDR1 is LGHDT, CDR2 YNNKEL, per germline (reference sequence).

This chain uses TRBV11-2 with TRBJ1-4; possible D gene TRBD1, 5 bases. The CDR3 has 15 residues. Germline assignment: CDR1 SGHAT and CDR2 FQNNGV. V was shortened by 5 bases and J by 0 bases, with 10 bases between the two germline ends. CDR3 in amino acids: CASSRQMATNEKLFF. The CDR3 region has the DNA TGTGCCAGCAGCCGACAGATGGCAACTAATGAAAAACTGTTTTTT.

V and J are TRBV18 and TRBJ1-4, with 8 bases fitting TRBD1. The CDR3 length is 15 residues. Germline CDR1 and CDR2: KGHSH and LQKENI. Unmatched junction bases numbered 6, after V lost 4 bases and J lost 5 bases. CDR3 coding DNA: TGTGCCAGCTCACTTGGACAGGGAAGAAATGAAAAACTGTTTTTT. It is translated as CASSLGQGRNEKLFF.

V gene TRBV18 combines with J gene TRBJ1-2; D might be TRBD1 (5 bases). Germline-derived CDR1 and CDR2 are KGHSH and LQKENI. Trimming shortened V by 4 bases and J by 6 bases, and 21 bases separated the two germline ends. The CDR3 runs to 16 residues. The CDR3 coding sequence is TGTGCCAGCTCACTAGCCTCGACGGATCTGGGGCATGGCTACACCTTC. This codes for CASSLASTDLGHGYTF.

The chain joins TRBV3-1 (or the pseudogene TRBV3-2) to TRBJ2-5; no clear D gene. This CDR3 region has 13 residues. CDR1 is LGHDT and CDR2 is YNNKEL in the germline V gene (reference sequence). The germline V and J ends were trimmed by 1 base and 3 bases, with 6 bases remaining between them. The CDR3 protein is CASSQAGKETQYF. In DNA, the CDR3 is TGTGCCAGCAGCCAAGCAGGAAAAGAGACCCAGTACTTC.

This clone was seen only once. The J gene is TRBJ1-1, the V gene TRBV25-1, with D tentatively TRBD1 (5 bases). CDR1 is MGHDK, CDR2 SYGVNS, per germline. V shed 6 bases and J shed 4 bases, with 12 bases lying between them. CDR3 size: 13 residues. The CDR3 DNA reads TGTGCCAGCAGGGGAAGGGGCGTCACTGAAGCTTTCTTT. Amino acid sequence: CASRGRGVTEAFF.

The chain couples TRBV11-2 to TRBJ2-4; TRBD1 matches at 7 bases. The V gene's germline CDR1 is SGHAT and CDR2 FQNNGV. The CDR3 is 16 amino acids. The J segment lost 0 bases and the V segment lost 7 bases, leaving 9 bases of the junction unmatched. The CDR3 region has the DNA TGTGCCAGCAAGAGGACAGGATCTTTAGCCAAAAACATTCAGTACTTC. It encodes CASKRTGSLAKNIQYF.

This chain joins TRBV24-1 and TRBJ2-5, with 9 bases aligning to TRBD1. Germline V CDR1 and CDR2: KGHDR, SFDVKD. V trimming: 4 bases; J trimming: 9 bases; junction bases outside the gene matches: 8. The CDR3 has 14 amino acids. CDR3 sequence: CATSEPGQGFAQYF. CDR3 DNA: TGTGCCACCAGTGAGCCGGGACAGGGTTTTGCCCAGTACTTC.

This chain uses TRBV5-8 with TRBJ2-1, with a possible D match to TRBD1 (6 bases). The CDR3 runs to 15 residues. The V gene lost 4 bases and the J gene lost 0 bases, with 11 bases spanning the gap. The germline CDR1 and CDR2 sequences are SGHTS and YDEGEE. The CDR3 sequence is CASSLGQSSYNEQFF. The CDR3 coding sequence is TGTGCCAGCAGCCTCGGACAGAGCTCCTACAATGAGCAGTTCTTC.

This rearrangement joins TRBV7-6 to TRBJ2-1; no clear D. CDR1 and CDR2 (germline): SGHVS, FNYEAQ. Trimming stripped 2 bases from V and 10 bases from J, with 3 bases between. The CDR3 is 10 residues long. In nucleotides, the CDR3 is TGTGCCAGCAGCTTAAGCGAGCAGTTCTTC. Its protein product is CASSLSEQFF. The variable domain in full, with the rest retrieved from reference TRBV7-6 and TRBJ2-1, is GAGVSQSPRYKVTKRGQDVALRCDPISGHVSLYWYRQALGQGPEFLTYFNYEAQQDKSGLPNDRFSAERPEGSISTLTIQRTEQRDSAMYRCASSLSEQFFGPGTRLTVL.

The chain couples TRBV11-2 to TRBJ2-4; a weak D match, TRBD1 (6 bases). This CDR3 is built from 15 residues. Germline loops: CDR1 SGHAT, CDR2 FQNNGV. The V end lost 2 bases, the J end lost 9 bases, and 17 bases lay between the germline ends. The chain's CDR3 is CASSLLPQGRGIQYF. The CDR3 nucleotides read TGTGCCAGCAGCTTATTGCCCCAGGGGAGAGGCATTCAGTACTTC. The variable domain in full, completed from reference TRBV11-2 and TRBJ2-4, reads EAGVAQSPRYKIIEKRQSVAFWCNPISGHATLYWYQQILGQGPKLLIQFQNNGVVDDSQLPKDRFSAERLKGVDSTLKIQPAKLEDSAVYLCASSLLPQGRGIQYFGAGTRLSVL.

V and J are TRBV5-8 and TRBJ2-4; 8 positions agree with TRBD1. Germline V gene lookup returns CDR1 SGHTS and CDR2 YDEGEE. V trimming: 3 bases; J trimming: 3 bases; junction bases outside the gene matches: 5. The CDR3 loop spans 15 amino acids. The CDR3 region has the DNA TGTGCCAGCAGCTCCAAGGACAGGGTCAAAAACATTCAGTACTTC. This sequence encodes CASSSKDRVKNIQYF. The full variable domain, its missing parts supplied by reference TRBV5-8 and TRBJ2-4, is EAGVTQSPTHLIKTRGQQATLRCSPISGHTSVYWYQQALGLGLQFLLWYDEGEERNRGNFPPRFSGRQFPNYSSELNVNALELEDSALYLCASSSKDRVKNIQYFGAGTRLSVL.

The V gene is TRBV5-6, the J gene TRBJ2-1, with 14 positions matching TRBD2. Losses at the gene ends were 2 bases for V and 5 bases for J; bases not matched to a gene: 6. Per the germline V gene, CDR1 is SGHDT and CDR2 is YYEEEE. The CDR3 is made up of 17 amino acids. The CDR3 nucleotides read TGTGCCAGCAGCTTTACGGGACTAGCGGGAGAAAACAATGAGCAGTTCTTC. Residues: CASSFTGLAGENNEQFF.

This chain links TRBV9 with TRBJ2-3; perhaps TRBD1 as D (6 bases). The CDR3 spans 16 residues. CDR1 is SGDLS and CDR2 is YYNGEE in the germline V gene. Trimming cost V 4 bases and J 2 bases, with 17 bases left between them. The CDR3 here is CASSRLQGSYTDTQYF. CDR3 coding DNA: TGTGCCAGCAGCAGACTACAGGGATCCTACACAGATACGCAGTATTTT.

This clone was observed a few times. The V gene is TRBV4-1, the J gene TRBJ2-7; 12 bases map to TRBD1. CDR1 is MGHRA, CDR2 YSYEKL, per germline. This CDR3 is 16 amino acids long. With 5 bases clipped from V and 4 bases from J, the junction kept 9 bases outside the gene matches. The CDR3 DNA follows: TGCGCCAGCAGCTCCGGGACAGGGGGCAGGAGATACGAGCAGTACTTC. Protein sequence: CASSSGTGGRRYEQYF.

CDR3 coding DNA: TGTGCCAGCAGCGCCTTGGGACTAGCGGGGGGCACAGATACGCAGTATTTT. This translates into CASSALGLAGGTDTQYF. This chain uses TRBV5-4 with TRBJ2-3, with TRBD2 matching over 14 bases. Looked up from germline, CDR1 is SGHNT and CDR2 is YYREEE (reference sequence). With 4 bases clipped from V and 1 base from J, the junction kept 5 bases outside the gene matches. CDR3 length equals 17 residues.

The V call is TRBV4-2, the J call TRBJ1-6; tentatively, D is TRBD1 (6 bases). Germline V gene data show CDR1 as LGHNA and CDR2 as YNFKEQ. The CDR3 extends over 15 amino acids. V was trimmed by 2 bases and J by 8 bases, leaving 13 bases between them. The CDR3: CASSQPDRFDSPLHF. CDR3 DNA: TGTGCCAGCAGCCAACCCGACAGGTTTGATTCACCCCTCCACTTT.

This clone has a single count. The chain combines TRBV11-3 with TRBJ2-3, with a weak D call TRBD2 (6 bases). Germline-derived CDR1 and CDR2 are SGHNT and YENEEA. The length of the CDR3 is 17 residues. V gave up 5 bases and J gave up 2 bases, with 20 bases separating them. For the CDR3, the DNA is TGTGCCAGCAGCCCCGGGGGATGGTATCAAGACACAGATACGCAGTATTTT. This translates into CASSPGGWYQDTDTQYF.

As for this clone: The junction and the germline gene differ at one end; a read error may be behind it. CDR3 region: CSASPPTGPTAF. CDR3 coding DNA: TGCAGTGCTAGTCCCCCGACAGGTCCCACGGCATTT. The chain joins TRBV20-1 to TRBJ1-5; D is perhaps TRBD1 (6 bases). CDR3 size: 12 residues. The germline CDR1 and CDR2 sequences are DFQATT and SNEGSKA (reference sequence).

This clone showed up just once. The rearrangement links TRBV5-1 to TRBJ1-5, with unresolved D. The CDR3 covers 13 residues. The V end was cut by 5 bases, the J end by 4 bases, with 10 bases between. Germline V CDR1 and CDR2: SGHRS, YFSETQ. CDR3 bases: TGCGCCAGCAGGGCCGGGATTAATCAGCCCCAGCATTTT. Amino acids: CASRAGINQPQHF. The variable domain in full, completed from reference TRBV5-1 and TRBJ1-5, reads KAGVTQTPRYLIKTRGQQVTLSCSPISGHRSVSWYQQTPGQGLQFLFEYFSETQRNKGNFPGRFSGRQFSNSRSEMNVSTLELGDSALYLCASRAGINQPQHFGDGTRLSIL.

This chain links TRBV7-3 with TRBJ2-1; 7 nucleotides align to TRBD1. This CDR3 has 15 residues. Germline trimming cut 1 base from V and 3 bases from J; bases unmatched to any gene: 3. Germline V gene data show CDR1 as SGHTA and CDR2 as FQGTGA. CDR3 amino acids: CASSLRQGNYNEQFF. The CDR3 DNA reads TGTGCCAGCAGCTTAAGACAGGGAAACTACAATGAGCAGTTCTTC.